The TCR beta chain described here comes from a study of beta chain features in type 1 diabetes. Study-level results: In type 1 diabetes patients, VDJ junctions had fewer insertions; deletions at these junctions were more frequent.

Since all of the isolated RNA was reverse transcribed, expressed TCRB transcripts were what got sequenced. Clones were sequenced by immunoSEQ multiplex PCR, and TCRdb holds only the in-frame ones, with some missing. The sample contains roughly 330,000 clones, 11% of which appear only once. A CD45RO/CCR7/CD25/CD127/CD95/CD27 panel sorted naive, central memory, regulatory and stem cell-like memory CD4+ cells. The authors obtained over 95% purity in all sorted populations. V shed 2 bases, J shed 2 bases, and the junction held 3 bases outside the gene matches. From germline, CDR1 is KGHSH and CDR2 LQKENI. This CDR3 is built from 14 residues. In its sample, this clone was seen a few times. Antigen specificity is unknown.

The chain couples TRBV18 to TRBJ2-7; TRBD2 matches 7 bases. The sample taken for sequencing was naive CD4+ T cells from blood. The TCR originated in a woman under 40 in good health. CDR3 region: CASSPALAAYEQYF. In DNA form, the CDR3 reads TGTGCCAGCTCACCAGCGCTAGCGGCCTACGAGCAGTACTTC.